A single sample gave rise to the 23 T cell receptor beta chains below, sequenced in a study of blood T cell repertoires in COVID-19. TCRdb's copy holds only in-frame clones and misses some; the assay was immunoSEQ multiplex PCR. The sample yields about 180,000 clones, approximately 87% seen once. Sample: peripheral blood. The receptors derive from a man aged 65 to 85 with active or convalescent COVID-19.

The CDR3 DNA sequence: TGCACCAGCAGCCAAGGGGGGCGCAGCGCTTGGCGCTATGGCTACACCTTC. This translates into CTSSQGGRSAWRYGYTF. The V gene is TRBV1, the J gene TRBJ1-2; TRBD1 is taken as the D call from the table, unchecked against the DNA. TRBV1 constitutes a pseudogene. The CDR3 extends over 17 amino acids.

CDR3 DNA: TGTGCCAGCAGCCTGACTAGCGGGAACACCGGGGAGCTGTTTTTT. Translated: CASSLTSGNTGELFF. V is TRBV7-6 and J is TRBJ2-2; 9 nucleotides line up with TRBD2. The V and J ends lost 5 bases and 1 base, in that order; junction bases with no gene match: 2. CDR3 length: 15 amino acids. CDR1 and CDR2 (germline): SGHVS, FNYEAQ.

The CDR3 reads CASKRGPRADEKLFF. DNA for the CDR3: TGTGCCAGCAAGCGAGGGCCAAGGGCGGATGAAAAACTGTTTTTT. The rearrangement uses TRBV6-4 and TRBJ1-4; D remains ambiguous. CDR3 length: 15 residues. Trimming stripped 7 bases from V and 6 bases from J, with 18 bases between. Germline V gene sequence: CDR1 MRHNA, CDR2 SNTAGT.

This clone came up once. The chain employs TRBV19 and TRBJ2-7, with TRBD1 identical over 7 bases. Germline V gene data show CDR1 as LNHDA and CDR2 as SQIVND (reference sequence). V was pared by 6 bases and J by 3 bases, with 8 bases of the junction left unmatched. This CDR3 comprises 14 residues. CDR3 protein: CASSQTGALYEQYF. DNA of the CDR3: TGTGCCAGTAGCCAAACAGGGGCCCTCTACGAGCAGTACTTC.

The gene calls are TRBV18 and TRBJ2-3; tentative D call: TRBD2 (5 bases). This CDR3 spans 17 amino acids. Trimming removed 0 bases at V and 3 bases at J, with 16 bases between. CDR1 and CDR2 from the germline V gene are KGHSH and LQKENI. As DNA, the CDR3 is TGTGCCAGCTCACCACCAACGGGGTTTGAGGGTACAGATACGCAGTATTTT. It encodes CASSPPTGFEGTDTQYF.

This chain uses TRBV13 with TRBJ2-5, with 7 bases aligning to TRBD2. Per the germline V gene, CDR1 is PRHDT and CDR2 is FYEKMQ (reference sequence). The CDR3 spans 13 residues. With 3 bases clipped from V and 7 bases from J, the junction kept 5 bases outside the gene matches. CDR3 residues: CASSFGTKGTQYF. CDR3 nucleotides: TGTGCCAGCAGCTTTGGGACTAAGGGGACCCAGTACTTC.

V and J are TRBV28 and TRBJ1-2, with 8 bases lining up with TRBD1. Germline lookup yields CDR1 MDHEN and CDR2 SYDVKM. With 3 bases clipped from V and 6 bases from J, the junction kept 12 bases outside the gene matches. The CDR3 has 16 amino acids. The CDR3 DNA reads as TGTGCCAGCAGTTTCTTGGGACAGGTCGTACTAAATGGCTACACCTTC. This sequence encodes CASSFLGQVVLNGYTF.

The chain is built from TRBV20-1 and TRBJ2-2; perhaps TRBD1 as D (5 bases). V was clipped by 3 bases and J by 1 base, with 15 bases between them. The CDR3 has 16 residues. CDR1 DFQATT and CDR2 SNEGSKA come from the germline V gene (reference sequence). The CDR3 DNA follows: TGCAGTGCTAGTCGGAGTCAGGGCTGGAACACCGGGGAGCTGTTTTTT. Its protein is CSASRSQGWNTGELFF.

The chain has TRBV7-2 and TRBJ1-3, with D maybe TRBD1 (6 bases). The ends were cut back, 5 bases at V and 0 bases at J, with 14 bases in the middle. The CDR3 is 16 amino acids. CDR1 and CDR2 from the germline V gene are SGHTA and FQGNSA. The chain's CDR3 is CASSLRGPNSGNTIYF. Here the CDR3 DNA reads TGTGCCAGCAGCCTCAGGGGCCCCAACTCTGGAAACACCATATATTTT.

V is TRBV5-4 and J is TRBJ1-1, with 7 bases aligning to TRBD1. Trimming removed 4 bases from V and 0 bases from J; junction bases left unmatched: 6. The CDR3 totals 15 residues. The germline gives CDR1 SGHNT, CDR2 YYREEE (reference sequence). The CDR3 DNA follows: TGTGCCAGCAGCCCTGCGACAGGGATGAACACTGAAGCTTTCTTT. It is translated as CASSPATGMNTEAFF.

The chain combines TRBV10-3 with TRBJ1-6; a possible D gene is TRBD1 (5 bases). Germline V gene sequence: CDR1 ENHRY, CDR2 SYGVKD. Trimming removed 0 bases at V and 7 bases at J, with 13 bases between. The CDR3 runs to 16 residues. DNA for the CDR3: TGTGCCATCAGTGAGTCTCGGGGGGAGCGGAATTCACCCCTCCACTTT. Translated: CAISESRGERNSPLHF.

The rearrangement links TRBV29-1 to TRBJ1-1, with TRBD1 matching 9 bases. Looked up from germline, CDR1 is SQVTM and CDR2 is ANQGSEA. V dropped 7 bases and J dropped 3; count of bases not matched to a gene: 6. The CDR3 has 13 amino acids. CDR3 residues: CSGHRGLDTEAFF. CDR3 in DNA: TGCAGCGGACACAGGGGGCTGGACACTGAAGCTTTCTTT.

The chain combines TRBV27 with TRBJ1-5; possible D gene TRBD1, 6 bases. This CDR3 contains 16 residues. Per germline, CDR1 MNHEY and CDR2 SMNVEV (reference sequence). Trimming cost V 7 bases and J 2 bases, with 18 bases left between them. In DNA, the CDR3 is TGTGCCAGCAAACCGTGGCGGGGGCTAGGCAATCAGCCCCAGCATTTT. It codes for CASKPWRGLGNQPQHF.

The chain has TRBV5-1 and TRBJ2-2; 7 bases align to TRBD1. The V gene end was trimmed by 8 bases and the J gene end by 0 bases; junction bases not matched to a gene: 7. The CDR3 runs 15 residues. Germline lookup yields CDR1 SGHRS and CDR2 YFSETQ. In DNA form, the CDR3 reads TGCGCCAGTACGACAGGGTTCCCGAACACCGGGGAGCTGTTTTTT. It translates to CASTTGFPNTGELFF.

The V gene is TRBV25-1, the J gene TRBJ1-1; 9 nucleotides agree with TRBD1. Germline trimming cut 5 bases from V and 1 base from J; bases unmatched to any gene: 5. Per germline, CDR1 MGHDK and CDR2 SYGVNS. The CDR3 contains 15 residues. Here the CDR3 reads CASSRTGATNTEAFF. Written as DNA, the CDR3 is TGTGCCAGCAGTAGGACAGGGGCTACGAACACTGAAGCTTTCTTT.

The rearrangement uses TRBV7-2 and TRBJ2-7; D possibly corresponds to TRBD1 (6 bases). Germline V gives CDR1 SGHTA, CDR2 FQGNSA. V shed 2 bases and J shed 7 bases, with 15 bases lying between them. CDR3 length: 14 amino acids. The CDR3 sequence: CASSLWGPDSEQYF. CDR3 nucleotides: TGTGCCAGCAGCTTATGGGGGCCCGACAGTGAGCAGTACTTC.

The V and J genes are TRBV19 and TRBJ2-1, with 7 bases lining up with TRBD2. CDR1 LNHDA and CDR2 SQIVND come from the germline V gene (reference sequence). The trim removed 5 bases at V and 3 bases at J, leaving 13 bases unmatched. The CDR3 length is 17 residues. In nucleotides, the CDR3 is TGTGCCAGTAGTCCGAACCGGGCTAGCGGAGGCTACAATGAGCAGTTCTTC. Amino acid sequence: CASSPNRASGGYNEQFF.

The gene calls are TRBV5-4 and TRBJ2-5, with TRBD1 identical over 7 bases. Per germline, CDR1 SGHNT and CDR2 YYREEE (reference sequence). The CDR3 is made up of 14 amino acids. Losses at the gene ends were 0 bases for V and 4 bases for J; bases not matched to a gene: 3. The CDR3 DNA reads TGTGCCAGCAGCTTGGCGACAGGGAGAGAGACCCAGTACTTC. This encodes CASSLATGRETQYF.

The chain employs TRBV24-1 and TRBJ1-2, with 7 bases fitting TRBD1. Germline trimming cut 2 bases from V and 2 bases from J; bases unmatched to any gene: 7. CDR3 length equals 16 residues. CDR1 is KGHDR, CDR2 SFDVKD, per germline. Here the CDR3 DNA reads TGTGCCACCAGTGATTATGACAGGGCGGGAAACTATGGCTACACCTTC. It specifies CATSDYDRAGNYGYTF.

This clone was seen a handful of times. The rearrangement links TRBV11-2 to TRBJ1-1; no clear D. Per the germline V gene, CDR1 is SGHAT and CDR2 is FQNNGV. V lost 7 bases to trimming and J lost 6 bases, with 12 bases between them. The CDR3 has 12 amino acids. The CDR3 loop is CASTQLFAEAFF. The CDR3 DNA reads as TGTGCCAGCACCCAACTGTTCGCTGAAGCTTTCTTT.

The rearrangement joins TRBV9 to TRBJ2-7; 9 positions match TRBD1. The CDR3 consists of 15 residues. Germline CDR1 is SGDLS and CDR2 is YYNGEE. Losses at the gene ends were 4 bases for V and 3 bases for J; bases not matched to a gene: 8. CDR3 residues: CASSPTGTGFYEQYF. The CDR3 coding sequence is TGTGCCAGCAGCCCAACCGGGACAGGGTTCTACGAGCAGTACTTC.

The rearrangement uses TRBV12-3 or TRBV12-4 and TRBJ1-1, with D possibly TRBD1 on 6 matching bases. V lost 3 bases and J 11 bases, leaving 10 bases between the germline ends. This CDR3 is 11 amino acids long. CDR3 sequence reads: CASSFGGQAFF. The DNA of the CDR3 is TGTGCCAGCAGTTTCGGGGGGCAGGCTTTCTTT.

V is TRBV6-1 and J is TRBJ2-7; possibly TRBD1 for D (6 bases). Germline CDR1 reads MNHNS; CDR2 reads SASEGT. V lost 1 base and J 4 bases, leaving 14 bases between the germline ends. The CDR3 runs 15 residues. The CDR3: CASSEGDKGRYEQYF. DNA of the CDR3: TGTGCCAGCAGTGAAGGGGACAAGGGAAGGTACGAGCAGTACTTC.